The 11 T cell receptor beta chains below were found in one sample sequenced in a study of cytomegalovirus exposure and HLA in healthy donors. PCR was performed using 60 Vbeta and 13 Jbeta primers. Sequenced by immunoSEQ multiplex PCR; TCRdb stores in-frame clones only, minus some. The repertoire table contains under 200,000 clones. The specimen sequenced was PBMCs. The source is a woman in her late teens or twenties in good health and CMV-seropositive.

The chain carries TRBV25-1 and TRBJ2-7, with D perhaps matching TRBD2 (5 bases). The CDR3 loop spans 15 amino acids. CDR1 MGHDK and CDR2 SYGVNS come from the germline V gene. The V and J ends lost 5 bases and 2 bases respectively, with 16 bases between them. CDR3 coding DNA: TGTGCCAGCAGTCGCCCCGGAGGCGTCACCTACGAGCAGTACTTC. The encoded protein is CASSRPGGVTYEQYF.

CDR3 nucleotides: TGTGCCAGCAGCTTAGTGGGACAGGGAGAGAGTGAAGCTTTCTTT. This gives the protein CASSLVGQGESEAFF. The rearrangement uses TRBV7-8 and TRBJ1-1; 9 bases map to TRBD1. CDR1 SGHVS and CDR2 FQNEAQ come from the germline V gene. The ends lost 1 base at V and 7 bases at J; junction bases unmatched: 7. The CDR3 extends over 15 amino acids.

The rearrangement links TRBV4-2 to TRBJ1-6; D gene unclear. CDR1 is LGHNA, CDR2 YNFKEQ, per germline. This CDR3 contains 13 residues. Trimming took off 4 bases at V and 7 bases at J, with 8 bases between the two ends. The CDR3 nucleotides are TGTGCCAGCAGCCCTGGCACGAATTCACCCCTCCACTTT. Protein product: CASSPGTNSPLHF.

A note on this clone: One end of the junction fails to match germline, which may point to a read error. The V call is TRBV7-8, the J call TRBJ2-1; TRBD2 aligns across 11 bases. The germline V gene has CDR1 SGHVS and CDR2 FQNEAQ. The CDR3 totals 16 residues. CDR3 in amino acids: CASRLAGGPLYNEQFF. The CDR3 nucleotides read TGTGCCAGCAGGTTAGCGGGAGGGCCGTTATACAATGAGCAGTTCTTC.

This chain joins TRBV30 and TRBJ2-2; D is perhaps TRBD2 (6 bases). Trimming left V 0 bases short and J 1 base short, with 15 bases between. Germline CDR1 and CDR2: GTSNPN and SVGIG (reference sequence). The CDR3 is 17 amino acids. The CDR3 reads CAWSVGWGGMNTGELFF. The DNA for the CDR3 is TGTGCCTGGAGTGTGGGGTGGGGCGGGATGAACACCGGGGAGCTGTTTTTT.

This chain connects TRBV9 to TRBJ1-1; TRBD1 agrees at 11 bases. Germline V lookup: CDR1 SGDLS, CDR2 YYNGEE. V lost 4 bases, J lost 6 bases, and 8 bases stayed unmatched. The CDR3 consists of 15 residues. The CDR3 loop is CASSPWTGGRSEAFF. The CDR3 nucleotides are TGTGCCAGCAGCCCATGGACAGGGGGCAGATCTGAAGCTTTCTTT.

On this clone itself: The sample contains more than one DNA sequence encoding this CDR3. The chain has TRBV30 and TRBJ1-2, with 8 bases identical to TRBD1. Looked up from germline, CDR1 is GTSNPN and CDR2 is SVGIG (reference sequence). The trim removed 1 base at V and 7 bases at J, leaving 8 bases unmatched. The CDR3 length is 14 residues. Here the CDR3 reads CAWSARDRRGGYTF. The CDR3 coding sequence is TGTGCCTGGAGTGCTCGGGACAGGCGGGGTGGCTACACCTTC.

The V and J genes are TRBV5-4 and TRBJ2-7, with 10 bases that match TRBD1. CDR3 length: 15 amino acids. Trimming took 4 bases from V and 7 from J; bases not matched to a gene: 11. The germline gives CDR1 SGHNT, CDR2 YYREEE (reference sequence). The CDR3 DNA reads TGTGCCAGCAGCGGGCTGACAGGGGGCCAGGGGGAGCAGTACTTC. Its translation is CASSGLTGGQGEQYF.

The CDR3 coding sequence is TGTGCCAGCAGCCCCGGACTAACGACCAACAATGAGCAGTTCTTC. Protein: CASSPGLTTNNEQFF. This sequence joins TRBV9 and TRBJ2-1; a weak D match, TRBD2 (6 bases). This CDR3 region has 15 residues. V lost 4 bases and J lost 5, with 16 bases in between. Germline assignment: CDR1 SGDLS and CDR2 YYNGEE.

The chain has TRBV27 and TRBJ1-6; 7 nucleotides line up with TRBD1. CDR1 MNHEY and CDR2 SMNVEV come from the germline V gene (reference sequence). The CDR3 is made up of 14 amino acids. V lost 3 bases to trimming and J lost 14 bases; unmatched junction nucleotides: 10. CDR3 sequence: CASSFRGAGIALHF. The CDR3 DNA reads TGTGCCAGCAGTTTCAGGGGGGCGGGGATAGCCCTCCACTTT.

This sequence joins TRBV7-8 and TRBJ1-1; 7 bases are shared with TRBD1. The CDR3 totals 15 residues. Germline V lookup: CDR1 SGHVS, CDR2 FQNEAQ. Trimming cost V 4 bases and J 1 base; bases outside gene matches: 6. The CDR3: CASSSRDRWNTEAFF. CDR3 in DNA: TGTGCCAGCAGCTCCAGGGACAGATGGAACACTGAAGCTTTCTTT.